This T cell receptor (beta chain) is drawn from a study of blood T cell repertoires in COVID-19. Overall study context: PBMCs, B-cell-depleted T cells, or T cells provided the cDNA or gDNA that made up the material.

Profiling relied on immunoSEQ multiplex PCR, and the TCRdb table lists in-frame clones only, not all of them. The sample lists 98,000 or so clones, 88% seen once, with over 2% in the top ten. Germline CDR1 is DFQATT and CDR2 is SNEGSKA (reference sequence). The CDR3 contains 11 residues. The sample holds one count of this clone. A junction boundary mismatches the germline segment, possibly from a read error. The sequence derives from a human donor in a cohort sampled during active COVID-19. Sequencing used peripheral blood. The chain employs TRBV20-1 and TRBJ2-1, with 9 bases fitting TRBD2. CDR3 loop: CSARGAGGSIF. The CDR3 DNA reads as TGCAGTGCTAGAGGAGCGGGGGGTTCGATCTTC.